One sample yielded the 26 T cell receptor beta chains listed below, sequenced in a study of Ad26.COV2.S vaccination and SARS-CoV-2 variants. Stated treatment: over 15 received Ad26.COV2.S at low or high dose, single or two shots; five or six received placebo; per-sample allocation not given. Repertoires come from day 63 after the first vaccine or placebo injection. The repertoire was sequenced with immunoSEQ multiplex PCR; TCRdb's copy has only in-frame clones and lacks some. This table holds more than 400,000 clones, 90% found once. The sequences come from peripheral blood, collected in a trial of Ad26.COV2.S vaccine versus placebo. Every receptor here comes from a person aged 18-60 years who received the Ad26.COV2.S COVID-19 vaccine or a placebo.

On this clone: Other nucleotide sequences from this sample produce the same CDR3. The chain combines TRBV5-1 with TRBJ1-1; 8 bases fit TRBD1. The CDR3 is 14 amino acids. The germline CDR1 and CDR2 sequences are SGHRS and YFSETQ. Trimming cost V 4 bases and J 2 bases; bases outside gene matches: 4. The CDR3 sequence is CASSPGTGNTEAFF. The CDR3 DNA sequence: TGCGCCAGCAGCCCGGGGACAGGCAACACTGAAGCTTTCTTT.

This chain uses TRBV6-6 with TRBJ2-4; unclear D gene. V lost 4 bases to trimming and J lost 0 bases, with 13 bases between them. CDR1 and CDR2 from the germline V gene are MNHNY and SVGAGI (reference sequence). The CDR3 extends over 16 amino acids. In DNA form, the CDR3 reads TGTGCCAGCAGTTCCCCGGACCTCCGAGCCAAAAACATTCAGTACTTC. Translated: CASSSPDLRAKNIQYF.

This chain links TRBV7-3 with TRBJ2-2; D ambiguous. This CDR3 comprises 14 residues. Per germline, CDR1 SGHTA and CDR2 FQGTGA. Trimming left V 1 base short and J 1 base short, with 4 bases between. The CDR3 sequence is CASSLRLNTGELFF. The CDR3 nucleotides are TGTGCCAGCAGCTTAAGGCTGAACACCGGGGAGCTGTTTTTT.

This sequence joins TRBV5-1 and TRBJ2-3, with D hard to call. Germline values: CDR1 SGHRS, CDR2 YFSETQ. The V end lost 2 bases, the J end lost 0 bases, and 10 bases lay between the germline ends. The CDR3 has 15 amino acids. The CDR3 reads CASSFVGSSTDTQYF. CDR3 DNA: TGCGCCAGCAGCTTCGTGGGCAGTAGCACAGATACGCAGTATTTT.

There are a few counts of this clone. This chain joins TRBV7-2 and TRBJ2-1, with 12 bases that match TRBD2. CDR3 length equals 17 residues. Germline V gene lookup returns CDR1 SGHTA and CDR2 FQGNSA. V shed 5 bases, J shed 6 bases, and the junction held 11 bases outside the gene matches. CDR3 DNA: TGTGCCAGCAGCGACCGAAGGACTAGCGGGATAGTCAATGAGCAGTTCTTC. Translating it yields CASSDRRTSGIVNEQFF. Complete variable domain (other parts from reference TRBV7-2 and TRBJ2-1): GAGVSQSPSNKVTEKGKDVELRCDPISGHTALYWYRQSLGQGLEFLIYFQGNSAPDKSGLPSDRFSAERTGGSVSTLTIQRTQQEDSAVYLCASSDRRTSGIVNEQFFGPGTRLTVL.

The chain uses TRBV13 and TRBJ2-7; possibly TRBD1 for D (6 bases). In germline, CDR1 is PRHDT, CDR2 FYEKMQ (reference sequence). The V end lost 1 base, the J end lost 5 bases, and 9 bases lay between the germline ends. The CDR3 extends over 13 amino acids. DNA for the CDR3: TGTGCCAGCAGCTTAGACAGGGCCCACGAGCAGTACTTC. Translation gives CASSLDRAHEQYF.

The genes are TRBV27 and TRBJ1-5; no reliable D call. CDR1 and CDR2 (germline): MNHEY, SMNVEV (reference sequence). Trimming took 0 bases from V and 5 from J, leaving 14 bases between them. The CDR3 is made up of 16 amino acids. CDR3 sequence: CASSLSHRGGDQPQHF. The CDR3 DNA reads TGTGCCAGCAGTTTATCGCACAGAGGAGGAGATCAGCCCCAGCATTTT.

V and J are TRBV6-5 and TRBJ1-2, with TRBD1 matching 8 bases. V dropped 4 bases and J dropped 8; count of bases not matched to a gene: 6. The CDR3 loop spans 13 amino acids. Germline CDR1 is MNHEY and CDR2 is SVGAGI. The CDR3 spells CASSFRQGNGYTF. The DNA of the CDR3 is TGTGCCAGCAGTTTTCGACAGGGGAACGGCTACACCTTC.

This chain uses TRBV10-3 with TRBJ1-1, with D maybe TRBD1 (6 bases). Germline-derived CDR1 and CDR2 are ENHRY and SYGVKD. There are 12 residues in the CDR3. The ends were cut back, 4 bases at V and 6 bases at J, with 9 bases in the middle. The CDR3 region is CAISGGGSEAFF. As DNA, the CDR3 is TGTGCCATCAGTGGGGGGGGCTCTGAAGCTTTCTTT.

This clone was counted once. The genes are TRBV6-5 and TRBJ2-7; TRBD1 aligns across 7 bases. Trimming at V came to 6 bases and at J to 6 bases, leaving 8 bases not matched to a gene. Germline assignment: CDR1 MNHEY and CDR2 SVGAGI. This CDR3 contains 13 residues. CDR3 loop: CASRLNPGGEQYF. DNA of the CDR3: TGTGCCAGCAGACTCAACCCAGGGGGCGAGCAGTACTTC.

The CDR3 spells CASSTDRSGRTLHF. Here the CDR3 DNA reads TGCGCCAGCAGCACGGACAGGTCCGGGAGAACCCTCCACTTT. The chain couples TRBV5-1 to TRBJ1-6; 7 nucleotides agree with TRBD1. Per germline, CDR1 SGHRS and CDR2 YFSETQ. The CDR3 has 14 residues. Unmatched junction bases numbered 12, after V lost 4 bases and J lost 14 bases.

This chain links TRBV14 with TRBJ2-7, with D perhaps matching TRBD1 (6 bases). The germline gives CDR1 SGHDN, CDR2 FVKESK. Between the trimmed V and J ends, which lost 1 base and 3 bases, there was a span of 13 bases. This CDR3 contains 15 residues. CDR3 sequence reads: CASSQGRGPSYEQYF. For the CDR3, the DNA is TGTGCCAGCAGCCAAGGCAGGGGCCCTAGCTACGAGCAGTACTTC.

The chain combines TRBV7-2 with TRBJ2-2, with a possible D match to TRBD2 (5 bases). The V gene lost 3 bases and the J gene lost 6 bases, with 11 bases spanning the gap. The CDR3 runs 14 residues. The germline V gene has CDR1 SGHTA and CDR2 FQGNSA. CDR3 loop: CASSLRTSPGELFF. CDR3 in DNA: TGTGCCAGCAGCTTGAGGACTTCTCCCGGGGAGCTGTTTTTT.

The chain recombines TRBV6-2 or TRBV6-3 with TRBJ2-1; 8 nucleotides align to TRBD2. Unmatched junction bases numbered 8, after V lost 2 bases and J lost 5 bases. The CDR3 runs 16 residues. Germline values: CDR1 MNHEY, CDR2 SVGEGT. DNA for the CDR3: TGTGCCAGCAGTTACCCTTTAGCGGGAAGACACAATGAGCAGTTCTTC. This gives the protein CASSYPLAGRHNEQFF.

The chain couples TRBV5-3 to TRBJ2-7; weak D call: TRBD2 (6 bases). TRBV5-3 belongs to the ORF category, with a function that is uncertain. V lost 6 bases to trimming and J lost 2 bases, with 21 bases between them. The CDR3 has 16 amino acids. The CDR3 region is CARNLLLEGITYEQYF. The CDR3, as DNA: TGTGCCAGAAACCTCCTTTTGGAGGGCATAACCTACGAGCAGTACTTC.

This sequence joins TRBV28 and TRBJ1-2, with 11 bases matching TRBD1. J lost 0 bases, V lost 3 bases, and 6 bases had no gene match. CDR3 length equals 17 residues. Germline V gene data show CDR1 as MDHEN and CDR2 as SYDVKM. CDR3 sequence: CASSFLGQGETNYGYTF. CDR3 nucleotide sequence: TGTGCCAGCAGTTTTTTGGGACAGGGGGAAACTAACTATGGCTACACCTTC.

The chain employs TRBV15 and TRBJ1-1; no clear D. This CDR3 is built from 17 residues. Trimming removed 5 bases at V and 3 bases at J, with 22 bases between. Germline CDR1 is LNHNV and CDR2 is YYDKDF (reference sequence). DNA of the CDR3: TGTGCCACCAGCCCCGGCTTAGGCAGTAAGGCGGACACTGAAGCTTTCTTT. As protein: CATSPGLGSKADTEAFF.

This chain connects TRBV12-3 or TRBV12-4 to TRBJ1-2, with 7 nucleotides matching TRBD1. After removal of 6 bases from V and 7 bases from J, the junction contained 8 bases not matched to a gene. This CDR3 comprises 13 residues. The DNA for the CDR3 is TGTGCCAGCAGCCTACAGGGGATCCGTGGCTACACCTTC. The encoded protein is CASSLQGIRGYTF.

The chain recombines TRBV7-9 with TRBJ1-2; the D gene is possibly TRBD1 (6 bases). Germline CDR1 SEHNR, CDR2 FQNEAQ (reference sequence). Trimming stripped 5 bases from V and 3 bases from J, with 13 bases between. The CDR3 sequence is 14 residues long. The CDR3 nucleotides are TGTGCCAGCAGCGCGGGGGGCGTCTACTATGGCTACACCTTC. This codes for CASSAGGVYYGYTF. The full variable domain, rest sourced from reference TRBV7-9 and TRBJ1-2, is DTGVSQNPRHKITKRGQNVTFRCDPISEHNRLYWYRQTLGQGPEFLTYFQNEAQLEKSRLLSDRFSAERPKGSFSTLEIQRTEQGDSAMYLCASSAGGVYYGYTFGSGTRLTVV.

V and J are TRBV5-1 and TRBJ1-1; 10 nucleotides align to TRBD1. J was trimmed by 4 bases and V by 4 bases; bases with no gene match: 7. Germline V gene sequence: CDR1 SGHRS, CDR2 YFSETQ. CDR3 length equals 15 residues. CDR3: CASSPRGDRGTEAFF. DNA for the CDR3: TGCGCCAGCAGCCCCAGGGGGGACAGGGGCACTGAAGCTTTCTTT.

This chain connects TRBV10-2 to TRBJ1-5; the D is unclear. Germline V lookup: CDR1 WSHSY, CDR2 SAAADI. The CDR3 contains 14 residues. V was shortened by 4 bases and J by 2 bases, with 9 bases between the two germline ends. The CDR3 here is CASSVRGGNQPQHF. In DNA form, the CDR3 reads TGCGCCAGCAGTGTCCGGGGAGGCAATCAGCCCCAGCATTTT.

The V gene is TRBV29-1, the J gene TRBJ2-7; D unresolved. Germline V lookup: CDR1 SQVTM, CDR2 ANQGSEA. With 4 bases removed from V and 6 bases from J, the gap between germline ends came to 16 bases. CDR3 length: 13 amino acids. The CDR3 bases are TGCAGCGTTGCAGGTGGTAGGATGCGCGAGCAGTACTTC. It yields the protein CSVAGGRMREQYF.

The chain recombines TRBV9 with TRBJ1-3; D unresolved. With 1 base removed from V and 3 bases from J, the gap between germline ends came to 11 bases. The CDR3 covers 15 residues. Germline V gene data show CDR1 as SGDLS and CDR2 as YYNGEE. The DNA for the CDR3 is TGTGCCAGCAGCGTATCCGGTGGAAGTGGAAACACCATATATTTT. The encoded protein is CASSVSGGSGNTIYF.

The table lists this clone with a count of one. The chain combines TRBV19 with TRBJ2-2; no clear D. Per the germline V gene, CDR1 is LNHDA and CDR2 is SQIVND (reference sequence). Trimming removed 5 bases at V and 6 bases at J, with 25 bases between. This CDR3 region has 18 residues. The CDR3 sequence is CASSASQQPGFGPGELFF. The CDR3 coding sequence is TGTGCCAGTAGTGCAAGCCAGCAACCTGGATTTGGGCCCGGGGAGCTGTTTTTT.

The chain joins TRBV5-1 to TRBJ1-4; tentatively, D is TRBD1 (5 bases). The CDR3 spans 16 residues. Trimming took 0 bases from V and 8 from J, leaving 17 bases between them. Germline V gene data show CDR1 as SGHRS and CDR2 as YFSETQ. The DNA of the CDR3 is TGCGCCAGCAGCTTGGCCCAAGGTTCAGGGACGGAAAAACTGTTTTTT. Translation gives CASSLAQGSGTEKLFF. The full variable domain, with the rest looked up from reference TRBV5-1 and TRBJ1-4, is KAGVTQTPRYLIKTRGQQVTLSCSPISGHRSVSWYQQTPGQGLQFLFEYFSETQRNKGNFPGRFSGRQFSNSRSEMNVSTLELGDSALYLCASSLAQGSGTEKLFFGSGTQLSVL.

The chain couples TRBV24-1 to TRBJ2-3; TRBD1 might be the D (6 bases). The germline V gene encodes CDR1 KGHDR and CDR2 SFDVKD. Trimming pared 4 bases from V and 4 bases from J, leaving 20 bases between. This CDR3 has 17 residues. CDR3 in DNA: TGTGCCACCAGTGACCCCGCAGGGGATTTGGGTGCAGATACGCAGTATTTT. Protein: CATSDPAGDLGADTQYF.